The 32 T cell receptor beta chains reported below all come from one sample, sequenced in a study of blood T cell repertoires in COVID-19. Profiled with immunoSEQ multiplex PCR; TCRdb holds only in-frame clones, not every one. Of 300,000 or so clones listed, about 90% were seen once; the top ten hold approximately 8.1%. The sequenced sample consisted of peripheral blood. Receptors originate from a woman in her forties or fifties who had recovered from COVID-19.

The chain employs TRBV28 and TRBJ1-2; TRBD1 aligns across 9 bases. The CDR3 spans 14 residues. The V segment lost 3 bases and the J segment 9 bases; nucleotides outside the gene matches: 8. Per the germline V gene, CDR1 is MDHEN and CDR2 is SYDVKM. The CDR3 region has the DNA TGTGCCAGCAGTTTGTCGACAGGGGGGAATAGCTACACCTTC. Translation: CASSLSTGGNSYTF.

This chain links TRBV5-4 with TRBJ2-1, with TRBD2 matching over 10 bases. Germline V gene data show CDR1 as SGHNT and CDR2 as YYREEE (reference sequence). The CDR3 totals 17 residues. Trimming took 1 base from V and 4 from J; bases not matched to a gene: 8. In DNA form, the CDR3 reads TGTGCCAGCAGCTTGCGAAGCGGGGGGGCCTTATACAATGAGCAGTTCTTC. It codes for CASSLRSGGALYNEQFF.

This sequence joins TRBV2 and TRBJ2-5; tentative D call: TRBD1 (5 bases). The CDR3 consists of 14 residues. Per the germline V gene, CDR1 is SNHLY and CDR2 is FYNNEI. V was trimmed by 0 bases and J by 6 bases, leaving 11 bases between them. CDR3: CASSEATGRQTQYF. In DNA form, the CDR3 reads TGTGCCAGCAGTGAAGCAACAGGTCGACAGACCCAGTACTTC.

This clone has a single count. The chain carries TRBV5-5 and TRBJ2-3; D may be TRBD1 (8 bases). The CDR3 contains 15 residues. Per the germline V gene, CDR1 is SGHKS and CDR2 is YYEKEE (reference sequence). V was clipped by 4 bases and J by 3 bases, with 15 bases between them. The CDR3 spells CASSQDRDYTDTQYF. The DNA for the CDR3 is TGTGCCAGCAGCCAGGACAGGGACTATACAGATACGCAGTATTTT.

This chain uses TRBV7-9 with TRBJ2-1; D is undetermined. The CDR3 extends over 15 amino acids. V dropped 0 bases and J dropped 5 bases, with 11 bases sitting between them. Per germline, CDR1 SEHNR and CDR2 FQNEAQ (reference sequence). The CDR3 DNA reads TGTGCCAGCAGCTTAGCGCTCGGCGGAGACAATGAGCAGTTCTTC. Translating it yields CASSLALGGDNEQFF.

The chain has TRBV7-2 and TRBJ2-3; 9 nucleotides agree with TRBD2. Germline CDR1 reads SGHTA; CDR2 reads FQGNSA. V lost 3 bases, J lost 2 bases, and 3 bases stayed unmatched. CDR3 size: 15 residues. CDR3 residues: CASSLAGGNTDTQYF. CDR3 nucleotide sequence: TGTGCCAGCAGCTTGGCGGGGGGGAACACAGATACGCAGTATTTT.

As for this clone: Additional DNA sequences in this sample encode the identical CDR3. This sequence joins TRBV4-3 and TRBJ2-3; unclear D gene. The CDR3 sequence is 14 residues long. Trimming left V 3 bases short and J 0 bases short, with 7 bases between. Germline V gene data show CDR1 as LGHNA and CDR2 as YSLEER. The CDR3 region has the DNA TGCGCCAGCAGCCAGGGCTTAAGCACAGATACGCAGTATTTT. Its protein product is CASSQGLSTDTQYF.

This clone has only a few counts. The chain joins TRBV5-1 to TRBJ2-1; 8 bases are a match to TRBD2. V was pared by 2 bases and J by 6 bases, with 13 bases of the junction left unmatched. The CDR3 length is 17 residues. Germline-derived CDR1 and CDR2 are SGHRS and YFSETQ. The CDR3 nucleotides are TGCGCCAGCAGCTTAGACGGGACTAGGATACCACTCAATGAGCAGTTCTTC. It specifies CASSLDGTRIPLNEQFF.

The chain joins TRBV7-9 to TRBJ1-2; 10 positions agree with TRBD1. With V trimmed by 5 bases and J by 5 bases, 5 bases remained unmatched. This CDR3 spans 14 amino acids. CDR1 SEHNR and CDR2 FQNEAQ come from the germline V gene (reference sequence). This CDR3 reads CASSLGQGRYGYTF. The CDR3 DNA is TGTGCCAGCAGCCTGGGACAGGGGAGGTATGGCTACACCTTC.

V and J are TRBV19 and TRBJ1-2; TRBD1 matches 9 bases. The CDR3 is made up of 17 amino acids. Trimming at V came to 5 bases and at J to 6 bases, leaving 16 bases not matched to a gene. CDR1 is LNHDA, CDR2 SQIVND, per germline (reference sequence). Written as DNA, the CDR3 is TGTGCCAGTAGTCCCCTAGAACCTCCGGGACAGGGAAATGGCTACACCTTC. It yields the protein CASSPLEPPGQGNGYTF. Combining the CDR3 with reference TRBV19 and TRBJ1-2 gives the whole variable domain DGGITQSPKYLFRKEGQNVTLSCEQNLNHDAMYWYRQDPGQGLRLIYYSQIVNDFQKGDIAEGYSVSREKKESFPLTVTSAQKNPTAFYLCASSPLEPPGQGNGYTFGSGTRLTVV.

This clone was detected only a few times. This chain uses TRBV7-9 with TRBJ2-1, with 10 bases fitting TRBD2. This CDR3 comprises 15 residues. With V trimmed by 1 base and J by 8 bases, 5 bases remained unmatched. Germline loops: CDR1 SEHNR, CDR2 FQNEAQ (reference sequence). CDR3 amino acids: CASSLGLAGADEQFF. CDR3 sequence (DNA): TGTGCCAGCAGCTTAGGTCTAGCGGGAGCCGATGAGCAGTTCTTC.

This chain connects TRBV11-2 to TRBJ2-2; tentative D call: TRBD2 (7 bases). The CDR3 has 16 residues. V was trimmed by 1 base and J by 4 bases, leaving 13 bases between them. Germline V CDR1 and CDR2: SGHAT, FQNNGV. CDR3: CASSLVSGGVTGELFF. CDR3 sequence (DNA): TGTGCCAGCAGCTTAGTATCGGGGGGCGTCACCGGGGAGCTGTTTTTT.

This chain connects TRBV10-3 to TRBJ2-4; 7 bases are shared with TRBD1. The germline CDR1 and CDR2 sequences are ENHRY and SYGVKD. This CDR3 region has 17 residues. V lost 3 bases to trimming and J lost 3 bases; unmatched junction nucleotides: 11. In nucleotides, the CDR3 is TGTGCCATCAGTGACCCTCGACAGGGAATGGACAAAAACATTCAGTACTTC. Its protein product is CAISDPRQGMDKNIQYF.

The chain joins TRBV7-7 to TRBJ2-1; 12 bases align to TRBD2. This CDR3 spans 15 amino acids. J gave up 4 bases and V 4 bases, and 2 bases lay outside the gene matches. CDR1 and CDR2 (germline): SSHAT, FNYEAQ (reference sequence). The chain's CDR3 is CASSSLAGGYNEQFF. The CDR3 nucleotides are TGTGCCAGCAGCTCGCTAGCGGGGGGGTACAATGAGCAGTTCTTC.

This rearrangement joins TRBV29-1 to TRBJ1-2, with 8 bases matching TRBD1. The CDR3 has 18 residues. Germline CDR1 SQVTM, CDR2 ANQGSEA. J gave up 1 base and V 7 bases, and 20 bases lay outside the gene matches. The CDR3 DNA reads TGCAGCGCCAAATGGACAGGGATCCAACTCCTCTTTAACTATGGCTACACCTTC. It specifies CSAKWTGIQLLFNYGYTF.

This clone was counted many times. The chain recombines TRBV19 with TRBJ2-5; D is unclear. Germline values: CDR1 LNHDA, CDR2 SQIVND (reference sequence). This CDR3 contains 11 residues. Trimming stripped 3 bases from V and 5 bases from J, with 4 bases between. CDR3 bases: TGTGCCAGTAGTATCGAGGAGACCCAGTACTTC. This translates into CASSIEETQYF.

This clone was seen a handful of times. The chain carries TRBV5-1 and TRBJ2-3; possible D gene TRBD2, 5 bases. From germline, CDR1 is SGHRS and CDR2 YFSETQ. Trimming stripped 4 bases from V and 3 bases from J, with 12 bases between. The CDR3 loop spans 14 amino acids. CDR3 sequence (DNA): TGCGCCAGCAGCCCTCCGGGGAGTACAGATACGCAGTATTTT. It translates to CASSPPGSTDTQYF.

This chain uses TRBV27 with TRBJ2-2, with 13 bases identical to TRBD2. Germline CDR1 is MNHEY and CDR2 is SMNVEV (reference sequence). V shed 2 bases, J shed 4 bases, and the junction held 4 bases outside the gene matches. The CDR3 has 17 amino acids. The DNA of the CDR3 is TGTGCCAGCAGTTTAGGACTAGCGGGAGTCGGCACCGGGGAGCTGTTTTTT. It translates to CASSLGLAGVGTGELFF.

The chain is built from TRBV19 and TRBJ1-1, with a weak D call TRBD1 (5 bases). V lost 5 bases and J lost 5, with 18 bases in between. CDR1 is LNHDA and CDR2 is SQIVND in the germline V gene (reference sequence). CDR3 size: 15 residues. CDR3 residues: CASSPRQGGDTEAFF. Written as DNA, the CDR3 is TGTGCCAGTAGTCCTCGCCAGGGAGGGGATACTGAAGCTTTCTTT.

There are a few counts of this clone. The CDR3 sequence is CASSQDTVRYF. The DNA for the CDR3 is TGTGCCAGCAGCCAGGACACCGTTCGGTACTTC. This rearrangement joins TRBV14 to TRBJ2-7, with D perhaps TRBD1 (5 bases). The CDR3 runs to 11 residues. Trimming left V 3 bases short and J 12 bases short, with 12 bases between. CDR1 is SGHDN and CDR2 is FVKESK in the germline V gene.

The chain recombines TRBV10-3 with TRBJ2-7; 12 nucleotides match TRBD2. The CDR3 contains 16 residues. Germline loops: CDR1 ENHRY, CDR2 SYGVKD. V was clipped by 5 bases and J by 3 bases; unmatched bases: 8. The DNA for the CDR3 is TGTGCCATCAGTCCAACTAGCGGGAGGACTAACTACGAGCAGTACTTC. Its protein product is CAISPTSGRTNYEQYF.

This sequence joins TRBV9 and TRBJ2-1; D is perhaps TRBD2 (5 bases). Germline V gene sequence: CDR1 SGDLS, CDR2 YYNGEE. Trimming cost V 1 base and J 7 bases, with 9 bases left between them. This CDR3 has 13 residues. CDR3 DNA sequence: TGTGCCAGCAGCGTAACACGGGGAAATGAGCAGTTCTTC. Translated, it gives CASSVTRGNEQFF.

V and J are TRBV10-3 and TRBJ2-1, with 13 bases identical to TRBD2. Trimming removed 5 bases from V and 5 bases from J; junction bases left unmatched: 3. CDR1 and CDR2 from the germline V gene are ENHRY and SYGVKD. The CDR3 covers 15 residues. This chain's CDR3 is CAISTGTSGNNEQFF. CDR3 DNA sequence: TGTGCCATCAGTACCGGGACTAGCGGGAACAATGAGCAGTTCTTC.

The chain links TRBV7-6 to TRBJ2-1; D gene uncertain. Germline lookup yields CDR1 SGHVS and CDR2 FNYEAQ. Trimming cost V 3 bases and J 0 bases, with 9 bases left between them. The CDR3 has 15 amino acids. The CDR3 sequence is CASSFRQASYNEQFF. The CDR3 DNA reads as TGTGCCAGCAGCTTCCGACAAGCCTCCTACAATGAGCAGTTCTTC.

The J gene is TRBJ1-1, the V gene TRBV11-3; TRBD1 might be the D (5 bases). Germline V lookup: CDR1 SGHNT, CDR2 YENEEA. Deletions cut 6 bases from V and 1 base from J, with 15 bases between. CDR3 size: 15 residues. The CDR3 region has the DNA TGTGCCAGCAGTTCATCCGGGACTGGGAACACTGAAGCTTTCTTT. Its protein product is CASSSSGTGNTEAFF.

This clone is a singleton in its sample. The V and J genes are TRBV28 and TRBJ2-7, with 10 bases lining up with TRBD2. Trimming took 4 bases from V and 0 from J; bases not matched to a gene: 3. This CDR3 has 15 amino acids. Looked up from germline, CDR1 is MDHEN and CDR2 is SYDVKM. This CDR3 reads CASSYLAGASYEQYF. In nucleotides, the CDR3 is TGTGCCAGCAGTTACCTAGCGGGGGCCTCCTACGAGCAGTACTTC.

In its sample, this clone was seen a few times. The genes are TRBV12-3 or TRBV12-4 and TRBJ1-1; unclear D gene. CDR3 length equals 13 residues. Trimming stripped 3 bases from V and 2 bases from J, with 7 bases between. The CDR3 is CASSFRGNTEAFF. CDR3 bases: TGTGCCAGCAGTTTTCGGGGAAACACTGAAGCTTTCTTT.

V gene TRBV7-8 combines with J gene TRBJ2-7; 9 nucleotides match TRBD2. Germline loops: CDR1 SGHVS, CDR2 FQNEAQ. V lost 1 base to trimming and J lost 4 bases; unmatched junction nucleotides: 8. CDR3 length: 16 residues. CDR3 sequence reads: CASSLGLQAGGYEQYF. The CDR3 DNA reads as TGTGCCAGCAGCTTAGGTTTGCAAGCGGGAGGTTACGAGCAGTACTTC.

The chain joins TRBV27 to TRBJ1-5; 10 nucleotides align to TRBD1. The CDR3 has 15 residues. The germline V gene encodes CDR1 MNHEY and CDR2 SMNVEV (reference sequence). The V gene end was trimmed by 5 bases and the J gene end by 2 bases; junction bases not matched to a gene: 3. This chain's CDR3 is CASSGTGVRNQPQHF. The DNA of the CDR3 is TGTGCCAGCAGTGGGACAGGGGTCCGCAATCAGCCCCAGCATTTT.

The V gene is TRBV7-2, the J gene TRBJ2-1; 8 nucleotides align to TRBD2. The CDR3 covers 15 residues. The junction had 7 bases not matched to a gene; V was cut back by 6 bases and J by 3 bases. Germline CDR1 is SGHTA and CDR2 is FQGNSA. The CDR3: CASRSGSVNYNEQFF. In DNA form, the CDR3 reads TGTGCCAGCAGGAGCGGGAGTGTTAACTACAATGAGCAGTTCTTC.

The DNA for the CDR3 is TGTGCCAGCAGTTCGCTAGCGGGAGTGTTTACGCAGTATTTT. As protein: CASSSLAGVFTQYF. The gene calls are TRBV28 and TRBJ2-3, with TRBD2 identical over 10 bases. In germline, CDR1 is MDHEN, CDR2 SYDVKM. Trimming removed 4 bases from V and 8 bases from J; junction bases left unmatched: 6. CDR3 size: 14 residues.

J is TRBJ2-3 and V is TRBV7-2, with 10 bases lining up with TRBD1. CDR3 length: 14 residues. Per the germline V gene, CDR1 is SGHTA and CDR2 is FQGNSA. V was pared by 7 bases and J by 4 bases, with 5 bases of the junction left unmatched. The CDR3 DNA follows: TGTGCCAGCAACTTGGACAGGGGGGCAGATACGCAGTATTTT. It translates to CASNLDRGADTQYF.